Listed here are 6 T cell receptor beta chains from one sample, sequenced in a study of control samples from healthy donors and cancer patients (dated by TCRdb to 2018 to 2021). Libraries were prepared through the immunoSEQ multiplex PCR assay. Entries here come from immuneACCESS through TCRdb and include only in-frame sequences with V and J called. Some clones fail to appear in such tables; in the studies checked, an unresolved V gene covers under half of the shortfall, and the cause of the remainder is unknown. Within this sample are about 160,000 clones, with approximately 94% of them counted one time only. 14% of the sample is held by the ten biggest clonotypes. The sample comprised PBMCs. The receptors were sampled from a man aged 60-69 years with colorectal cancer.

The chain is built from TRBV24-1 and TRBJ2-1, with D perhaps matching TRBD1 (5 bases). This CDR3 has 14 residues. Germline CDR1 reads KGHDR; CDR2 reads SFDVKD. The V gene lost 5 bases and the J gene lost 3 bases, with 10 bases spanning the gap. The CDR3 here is CATSANRNYNEQFF. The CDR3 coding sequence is TGTGCCACCAGTGCCAACAGGAACTACAATGAGCAGTTCTTC.

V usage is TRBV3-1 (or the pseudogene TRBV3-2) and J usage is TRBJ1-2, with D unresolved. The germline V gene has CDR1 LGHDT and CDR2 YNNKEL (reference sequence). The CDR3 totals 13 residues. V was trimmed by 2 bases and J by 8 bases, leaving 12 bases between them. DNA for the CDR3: TGTGCCAGCAGCCAACAGTACTATGGAGGCTACACCTTC. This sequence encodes CASSQQYYGGYTF.

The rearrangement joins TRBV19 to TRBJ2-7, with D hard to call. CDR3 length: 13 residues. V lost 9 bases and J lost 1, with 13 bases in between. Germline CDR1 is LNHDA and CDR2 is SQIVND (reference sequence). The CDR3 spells CASSQLGSYEQYF. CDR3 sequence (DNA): TGTGCCAGCAGCCAGCTAGGATCCTACGAGCAGTACTTC. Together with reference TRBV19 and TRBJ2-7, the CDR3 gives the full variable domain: DGGITQSPKYLFRKEGQNVTLSCEQNLNHDAMYWYRQDPGQGLRLIYYSQIVNDFQKGDIAEGYSVSREKKESFPLTVTSAQKNPTAFYLCASSQLGSYEQYFGPGTRLTVT.

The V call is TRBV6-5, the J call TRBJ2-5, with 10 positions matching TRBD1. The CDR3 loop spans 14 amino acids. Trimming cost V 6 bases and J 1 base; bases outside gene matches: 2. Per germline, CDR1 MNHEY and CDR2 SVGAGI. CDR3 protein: CASSDRGPQETQYF. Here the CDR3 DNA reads TGTGCCAGCAGCGACAGGGGGCCCCAAGAGACCCAGTACTTC.

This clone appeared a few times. The DNA of the CDR3 is TGTGCCAGTAGTGTTCTAGCGGGGGGCGCAGATACGCAGTATTTT. Translation gives CASSVLAGGADTQYF. The rearrangement joins TRBV19 to TRBJ2-3; 11 positions match TRBD2. This CDR3 has 15 amino acids. Germline V lookup: CDR1 LNHDA, CDR2 SQIVND (reference sequence). V trimming: 5 bases; J trimming: 4 bases; junction bases outside the gene matches: 5.

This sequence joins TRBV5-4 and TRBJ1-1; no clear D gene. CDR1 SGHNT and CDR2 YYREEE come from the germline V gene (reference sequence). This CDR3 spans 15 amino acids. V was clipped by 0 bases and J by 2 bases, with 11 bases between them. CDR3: CASSLGSSLNTEAFF. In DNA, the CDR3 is TGTGCCAGCAGCTTGGGTTCCAGTCTTAACACTGAAGCTTTCTTT.